Presented here are 14 T cell receptor beta chains from one specimen sequenced in a study of cytomegalovirus exposure and HLA in healthy donors. The PCR contained 60 Vbeta and 13 Jbeta primers. Using immunoSEQ multiplex PCR, the repertoire was profiled, and TCRdb retains in-frame clones only, with some absent. The repertoire holds more than 95,000 clones, around 75% seen once, with 1% to 1.5% in the top ten. Source material: PBMCs. The receptors were sampled from a man in his forties or fifties in good health and CMV-seronegative.

The V call is TRBV27, the J call TRBJ2-7, with a possible D match to TRBD1 (6 bases). Germline V gives CDR1 MNHEY, CDR2 SMNVEV (reference sequence). V was clipped by 5 bases and J by 3 bases, with 11 bases between them. The CDR3 has 13 residues. CDR3 sequence (DNA): TGTGCCAGCAGTACAGGGTTCGGCTACGAGCAGTACTTC. It translates to CASSTGFGYEQYF.

This clone was detected only a few times. This sequence joins TRBV27 and TRBJ2-1; a weak D match, TRBD2 (5 bases). The V and J ends lost 5 bases and 5 bases respectively, with 13 bases between them. Germline V gene sequence: CDR1 MNHEY, CDR2 SMNVEV (reference sequence). CDR3 length equals 14 residues. The CDR3 DNA is TGTGCCAGCAGTAGCCTCCTCGGGGACAATGAGCAGTTCTTC. Translation: CASSSLLGDNEQFF.

A single count supports this clone. The chain joins TRBV5-1 to TRBJ2-2; 9 positions match TRBD1. The CDR3 extends over 15 amino acids. The V and J ends lost 4 bases and 4 bases, in that order; junction bases with no gene match: 5. CDR1 and CDR2 (germline): SGHRS, YFSETQ. CDR3 in DNA: TGCGCCAGCAGCAGGGGACAGGGAGGCACCGGGGAGCTGTTTTTT. It encodes CASSRGQGGTGELFF.

The chain's CDR3 is CASSRPGLAGGPYEQYF. DNA of the CDR3: TGTGCCAGCAGTCGCCCGGGACTAGCGGGAGGGCCCTACGAGCAGTACTTC. The chain uses TRBV5-6 and TRBJ2-7; TRBD2 agrees at 16 bases. The CDR3 runs to 17 residues. J was trimmed by 2 bases and V by 5 bases; bases with no gene match: 7. The germline CDR1 and CDR2 sequences are SGHDT and YYEEEE.

The chain uses TRBV5-8 and TRBJ2-5, with D tentatively TRBD1 (5 bases). V lost 3 bases to trimming and J lost 12 bases, with 6 bases between them. CDR1 is SGHTS and CDR2 is YDEGEE in the germline V gene. CDR3 length: 9 residues. CDR3 nucleotides: TGTGCCAGCAGCTCACAGGAGTACTTC. Translation gives CASSSQEYF.

The chain recombines TRBV6-6 with TRBJ1-5; D ambiguous. CDR1 MNHNY and CDR2 SVGAGI come from the germline V gene (reference sequence). V was trimmed by 2 bases and J by 5 bases, leaving 10 bases between them. The length of the CDR3 is 14 residues. The CDR3 DNA reads TGTGCCAGCAGTTACCGGGAGCCCCATCAGCCCCAGCATTTT. Its translation: CASSYREPHQPQHF.

This chain joins TRBV6-6 and TRBJ2-2, with unresolved D. Germline loops: CDR1 MNHNY, CDR2 SVGAGI (reference sequence). The germline V and J ends were trimmed by 4 bases and 4 bases, with 10 bases remaining between them. This CDR3 is 14 amino acids long. For the CDR3, the DNA is TGTGCCAGCAGTTCTGCAGAATTCACCGGGGAGCTGTTTTTT. The encoded protein is CASSSAEFTGELFF.

This chain joins TRBV27 and TRBJ2-7, with TRBD1 matching over 9 bases. The V and J ends lost 2 bases and 4 bases, in that order; junction bases with no gene match: 6. The CDR3 contains 15 residues. Germline CDR1 and CDR2: MNHEY and SMNVEV (reference sequence). The CDR3 coding sequence is TGTGCCAGCAGTTTAGCAGGGACAGGGTTTTACGAGCAGTACTTC. Protein: CASSLAGTGFYEQYF.

The chain employs TRBV5-4 and TRBJ2-7, with 7 bases lining up with TRBD1. Unmatched junction bases numbered 7, after V lost 1 base and J lost 6 bases. In germline, CDR1 is SGHNT, CDR2 YYREEE (reference sequence). CDR3 size: 14 residues. CDR3 DNA: TGTGCCAGCAGCTTGTTAACAGGGGAACGCGAGCAGTACTTC. Translating gives CASSLLTGEREQYF.

This chain links TRBV5-1 with TRBJ1-6, with D tentatively TRBD1 (6 bases). In germline, CDR1 is SGHRS, CDR2 YFSETQ. Trimming removed 0 bases at V and 7 bases at J, with 11 bases between. The CDR3 runs 15 residues. CDR3 DNA: TGCGCCAGCAGCTTGGTCCGGGACATCAATTCACCCCTCCACTTT. This codes for CASSLVRDINSPLHF.

This chain links TRBV5-5 with TRBJ2-7; D gene uncertain. V was cut by 2 bases and J by 2 bases, with 14 bases left in between. CDR1 and CDR2 from the germline V gene are SGHKS and YYEKEE (reference sequence). The CDR3 loop spans 15 amino acids. The CDR3 reads CASSFQVGETYEQYF. The CDR3 DNA reads TGTGCCAGCAGCTTCCAAGTGGGCGAGACCTACGAGCAGTACTTC.

V gene TRBV7-9 combines with J gene TRBJ2-1; tentative D call: TRBD2 (6 bases). Per the germline V gene, CDR1 is SEHNR and CDR2 is FQNEAQ (reference sequence). V lost 3 bases and J lost 6, with 12 bases in between. The CDR3 spans 14 residues. CDR3 residues: CASSFRGLVNEQFF. The CDR3 DNA reads TGTGCCAGCAGCTTCCGGGGGTTAGTCAATGAGCAGTTCTTC.

This clone was found once. The chain combines TRBV7-8 with TRBJ2-3, with 10 bases that match TRBD1. The CDR3 is made up of 16 amino acids. Germline-derived CDR1 and CDR2 are SGHVS and FQNEAQ. V shed 4 bases and J 5 bases; nucleotides not matched to a gene: 9. The CDR3: CASSSRDRGRRDTQYF. Written as DNA, the CDR3 is TGTGCCAGCAGCTCCCGAGACAGGGGGCGCAGAGATACGCAGTATTTT.

V usage is TRBV5-8 and J usage is TRBJ2-7, with D maybe TRBD1 (5 bases). V lost 1 base and J lost 1, with 6 bases in between. From germline, CDR1 is SGHTS and CDR2 YDEGEE. The CDR3 has 13 amino acids. CDR3 amino acids: CASSLQGSYEQYF. The DNA of the CDR3 is TGTGCCAGCAGCTTGCAGGGATCCTACGAGCAGTACTTC.